This T cell receptor (beta chain) was identified in a study of T-cell memory formation after mild COVID-19. Study-level background: Largely donor-specific sequence clusters came from a couple of donors. Study-level findings and limits: Memory cells collected pre-infection included some clones that later responded, suggesting cross-reactive memory joined. Clones contracting over day 15 to 85 were CD4/CD8 balanced, with later expanders leaning CD4+.

TCRdb ran MiXCR on the 5' RACE reads and lists one entry per CDR3 protein. The profile shows 150,000 to 200,000 distinct CDR3 sequences, approximately 15% of them singletons. Points on this clonotype: Its antigen remains unknown.

Trimming at V came to 6 bases and at J to 1 base, leaving 3 bases not matched to a gene. This CDR3 is 13 amino acids long. Germline-derived CDR1 and CDR2 are SGHRS and YFSETQ. The sequenced sample was PBMCs or a T cell subset sorted from them (not recorded which). This clonotype was obtained from an adult woman who had mild COVID-19 (a few samples of this study predate the infection). Cell type and time point are not known. The chain links TRBV5-1 to TRBJ1-1; 7 bases line up with TRBD1. The CDR3 coding sequence is TGCGCCAGCAAGCAGGGGGGGAACACTGAAGCTTTCTTT. Translating it yields CASKQGGNTEAFF. Based on the CDR3 plus reference TRBV5-1 and TRBJ1-1, the full variable domain is KAGVTQTPRYLIKTRGQQVTLSCSPISGHRSVSWYQQTPGQGLQFLFEYFSETQRNKGNFPGRFSGRQFSNSRSEMNVSTLELGDSALYLCASKQGGNTEAFFGQGTRLTVV.